The 5 T cell receptor beta chains listed next were all sequenced from one sample in a study of shared clonotypes between healthy human individuals. Some clones are missing from TCRdb's copy, which holds only in-frame ones; the method was immunoSEQ multiplex PCR. The table has more than 2 million clones, around 96% seen once; the top ten hold 1% to 1.3%. CD45RO-negative, CCR7-positively selected cells formed the naive CD8 fraction, excluding terminally differentiated effector memory CD45RA+ cells. Specimen: naive CD8+ T cells sorted from blood. These receptors originate from a man younger than 35 in good health.

This chain's CDR3 is CAIREITSGRSYNEQFF. The CDR3 DNA reads TGTGCCATCAGAGAAATCACTAGCGGGCGCTCCTACAATGAGCAGTTCTTC. The rearrangement uses TRBV10-3 and TRBJ2-1; 9 bases agree with TRBD2. Germline values: CDR1 ENHRY, CDR2 SYGVKD. V gave up 6 bases and J gave up 0 bases; unmatched junction bases: 9. The CDR3 runs 17 residues.

The chain couples TRBV27 to TRBJ2-3; TRBD2 agrees at 10 bases. With V trimmed by 5 bases and J by 4 bases, 6 bases remained unmatched. The CDR3 spans 15 residues. Germline V CDR1 and CDR2: MNHEY, SMNVEV (reference sequence). In DNA form, the CDR3 reads TGTGCCAGCAGTCTGCTAGCGGGAGAATCAGATACGCAGTATTTT. This codes for CASSLLAGESDTQYF.

The chain has TRBV29-1 and TRBJ2-1; the match to TRBD2 covers 7 bases. Germline V gene lookup returns CDR1 SQVTM and CDR2 ANQGSEA. CDR3 length: 13 residues. Trimming removed 4 bases from V and 7 bases from J; junction bases left unmatched: 7. The CDR3 sequence is CSVVSSGENEQFF. Here the CDR3 DNA reads TGCAGCGTTGTTTCCAGCGGGGAAAATGAGCAGTTCTTC.

Note on this clone: In the same sample, other DNA sequences code for this CDR3. The V call is TRBV13, the J call TRBJ2-7, with D hard to call. There are 13 residues in the CDR3. The germline CDR1 and CDR2 sequences are PRHDT and FYEKMQ (reference sequence). V lost 0 bases, J lost 4 bases, and 7 bases lay in between. The CDR3 DNA reads TGTGCCAGCAGCTTAGGCCGAGGATACGAGCAGTACTTC. It translates to CASSLGRGYEQYF. The full variable domain, in which reference TRBV13 and TRBJ2-7 provide the parts outside the CDR3, is AAGVIQSPRHLIKEKRETATLKCYPIPRHDTVYWYQQGPGQDPQFLISFYEKMQSDKGSIPDRFSAQQFSDYHSELNMSSLELGDSALYFCASSLGRGYEQYFGPGTRLTVT.

The chain links TRBV5-1 to TRBJ1-1, with 10 bases aligning to TRBD1. V trimming: 0 bases; J trimming: 4 bases; junction bases outside the gene matches: 9. This CDR3 is built from 17 residues. The V gene's germline CDR1 is SGHRS and CDR2 YFSETQ. CDR3 coding DNA: TGCGCCAGCAGCTTGGTGGCATCGGGACAGGGGATCACTGAAGCTTTCTTT. Translation: CASSLVASGQGITEAFF.